The 5 T cell receptor beta chains listed next were all sequenced from one sample in a study of blood T cell repertoires in COVID-19. Sequencing used immunoSEQ multiplex PCR; TCRdb keeps in-frame clones, though not all of them. The data hold roughly 300,000 clones, with 75% to 95% observed a single time. Material: peripheral blood. The receptors derive from a woman aged 30 to 39 with COVID-19, enrolled during active disease.

V gene TRBV6-2 or TRBV6-3 combines with J gene TRBJ2-1; a possible D gene is TRBD2 (6 bases). V was clipped by 0 bases and J by 12 bases, with 9 bases between them. CDR3 size: 12 residues. Germline CDR1 MNHEY, CDR2 SVGEGT. DNA for the CDR3: TGTGCCAGCAGTTACTCGGCGGGATCGCAGTTCTTC. This encodes CASSYSAGSQFF.

J is TRBJ2-7 and V is TRBV5-1, with D uncertain. Trimming shortened V by 7 bases and J by 0 bases, and 17 bases separated the two germline ends. The CDR3 totals 15 residues. Per the germline V gene, CDR1 is SGHRS and CDR2 is YFSETQ. The CDR3 here is CASRQETSVSYEQYF. The CDR3 bases are TGCGCCAGCCGGCAGGAAACGTCCGTCTCCTACGAGCAGTACTTC.

The V gene is TRBV5-5, the J gene TRBJ1-4, with 7 bases aligning to TRBD1. CDR1 and CDR2 (germline): SGHKS, YYEKEE (reference sequence). J gave up 0 bases and V 0 bases, and 8 bases lay outside the gene matches. CDR3 length equals 18 residues. The CDR3 region has the DNA TGTGCCAGCAGCTTGGGGGACAGCGCTTTTGCAACTAATGAAAAACTGTTTTTT. It is translated as CASSLGDSAFATNEKLFF.

The J gene is TRBJ2-7, the V gene TRBV6-1, with 8 positions matching TRBD2. V was pared by 4 bases and J by 0 bases, with 8 bases of the junction left unmatched. The CDR3 has 16 amino acids. From germline, CDR1 is MNHNS and CDR2 SASEGT. The CDR3 coding sequence is TGTGCCAGCAGTGCTATAACTAGCGGACTCTCCTACGAGCAGTACTTC. Translated, it gives CASSAITSGLSYEQYF.

The chain carries TRBV19 and TRBJ2-3; weak D call: TRBD1 (6 bases). Per germline, CDR1 LNHDA and CDR2 SQIVND (reference sequence). The CDR3 covers 15 residues. Trimming removed 5 bases at V and 2 bases at J, with 14 bases between. In nucleotides, the CDR3 is TGTGCCAGTAGTTCAATTGGGGGCAACACAGATACGCAGTATTTT. This gives the protein CASSSIGGNTDTQYF.